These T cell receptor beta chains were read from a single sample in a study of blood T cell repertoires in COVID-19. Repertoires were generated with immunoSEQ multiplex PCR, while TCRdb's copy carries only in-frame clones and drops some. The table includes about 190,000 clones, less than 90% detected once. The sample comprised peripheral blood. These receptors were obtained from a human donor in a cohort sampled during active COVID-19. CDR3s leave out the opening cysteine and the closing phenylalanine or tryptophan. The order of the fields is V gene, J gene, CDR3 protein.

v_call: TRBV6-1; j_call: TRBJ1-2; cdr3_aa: ASSDLRDSGYT
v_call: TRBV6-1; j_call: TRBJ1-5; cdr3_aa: ASSAQGAYSNQPQH
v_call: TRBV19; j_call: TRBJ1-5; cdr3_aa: AGGEGAGQPQH
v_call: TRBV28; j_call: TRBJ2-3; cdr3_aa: ASSPRTSGTIDTQY
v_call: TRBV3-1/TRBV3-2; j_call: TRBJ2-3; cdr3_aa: ASSQDFLAADTQY
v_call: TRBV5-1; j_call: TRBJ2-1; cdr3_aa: ASSLGPGRSNEQF
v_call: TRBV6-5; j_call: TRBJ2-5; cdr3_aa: ASRPRQGMETQY
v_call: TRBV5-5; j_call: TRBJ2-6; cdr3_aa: ASSPDGEGANVLT
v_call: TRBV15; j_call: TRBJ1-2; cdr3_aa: ATSRDVGRAYGYT
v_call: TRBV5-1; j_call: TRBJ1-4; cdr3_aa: ASRVMGLEGGGEKLF
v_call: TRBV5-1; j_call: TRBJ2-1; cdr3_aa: ASSRTRAGNEQF
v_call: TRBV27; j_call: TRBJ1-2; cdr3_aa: ASTPWGDTRQGPYGYT
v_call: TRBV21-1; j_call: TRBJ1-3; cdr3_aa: ASSNRDREEYPGNTIY
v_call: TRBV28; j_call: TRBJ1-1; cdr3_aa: ASSLGGGSQAF
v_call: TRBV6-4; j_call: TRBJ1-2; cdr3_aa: ASPTFEVGQGFSRSHGYT
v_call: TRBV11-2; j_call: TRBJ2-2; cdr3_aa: ASSLVAGGFTGELF
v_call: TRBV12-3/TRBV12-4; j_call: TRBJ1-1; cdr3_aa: ASNRITEAF
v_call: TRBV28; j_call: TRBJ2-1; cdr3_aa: ATLPPGTSGIYYNEQF
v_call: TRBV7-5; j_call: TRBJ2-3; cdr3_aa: ARSPWTAWRTDTQY
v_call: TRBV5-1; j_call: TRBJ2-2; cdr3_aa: ASSLGAQSGELF
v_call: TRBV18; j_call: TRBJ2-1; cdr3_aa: ASSQGTSGNNEQF
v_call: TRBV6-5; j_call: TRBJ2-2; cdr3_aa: ASSYRTGSGELF